This entry is about one T cell receptor beta chain. Its target antigen remains unknown. Base qualities were left out, and no much larger clone turns up one base away. The sample contains more than one DNA sequence encoding this CDR3. The data stem from a study of shared clonotypes between healthy human individuals (dated by TCRdb to 2018 to 2020). About the full investigation: The cohort comprised a couple of women and a few men aged 18 to 49 years. The study deeply sequenced blood TCR repertoires of five healthy adults to estimate repertoire size and the extent of clonotype sharing between individuals. Per donor, three plates each were used for CD4 naive and CD4 memory, two for CD8 naive, and one for CD8 memory. Each donor's leukapheresis produced roughly between roughly 0.9 and 9 billion PBMCs. To increase sequencing depth and limit assay-specific biases, TCR repertoire library preparation and sequencing were carried out by different laboratories using diverse techniques.

Taken from cysteine to phenylalanine, the CDR3 has 15 residues. Only the CDR3 part of the read is kept: 45 bases, read in frame from the first base. CDR1 and CDR2, looked up from the germline V gene, are MNHEY and SVGAGI. Trimming at the junction amounts to 0 bases on V and 3 bases on J, and the germline ends lie 11 bases apart. Using the deep immunoSEQ assay, multiplex PCR amplified TCR CDR3 regions from genomic DNA. Genomic DNA extracted from each cell subset was distributed evenly over all wells of several immunoSEQ 96-well plates, and each plate served as one replicate. For sorted subsets, each replicate PCR was loaded with 200 ng genomic DNA, equivalent to roughly 30,000 T cell genomes. The purified libraries were quantified using a Qubit 3.0 fluorometer, sized with a Bioanalyzer 2100, and then quantified again using the KAPA Library Quantification kit. Each immunoSEQ 96-well plate was sequenced on its own single-read 150-cycle Illumina NextSeq 550 flow cell. In the original analysis: Because only junctional sequences without quality scores were contained in the immunoSEQ output, filtering matching that applied to full-length reads could not be performed. Sequences were annotated with PyIR, a Python wrapper for IgBLAST v1.9, using IMGT germline references to assign V/J genes and CDR3. Any read was removed if the V/J assignment was weak (E-value above 1e-6), the CDR3 was missing, or the read contained stop codons, out-of-frame junctions, or ambiguous translated residues. V3J clonotypes were defined as sequences sharing an identical inferred V gene, J gene, and CDR3 amino acid sequence. The percentage overlap between two repertoires was calculated by dividing the number of shared unique clonotypes by the size of the smaller repertoire. Richness of each repertoire was evaluated using RTK rarefaction, the Chao1 estimator, and Recon v2.1 estimates of unobserved clonotypes. Generation probabilities for all TCRbeta clonotypes obtained by the gDNA method from several donors were computed using OLGA. TCRdb retrieved this table from immuneACCESS and kept in-frame rearrangements only. Not all clones are present; in checked studies, unresolved V genes account for under half, and no reason is known for the remainder. V, J and clone size are taken as reported in that table, and D and trimming were inferred from the DNA itself. This sample has 2 million to 2.5 million clones in its table, and more than 80% of those were observed once. The ten largest clones capture 0.3% to 0.4% of the sample.

Healthy HIV-negative adults with no recently reported acute infections or vaccinations were included as donors. Every donor was a Caucasian adult residing in Nashville, Tennessee, USA. CD4+ T cells were enriched through magnetic negative selection, after which naive cells were positively selected on CD45RA and the remaining negative fraction served as the memory subset. Blood was obtained by leukapheresis, after which PBMCs were separated by Ficoll-Histopaque density gradient centrifugation and cryopreserved in liquid nitrogen vapor phase. Analytical flow cytometry was used to check the purity and quantity of every magnetically sorted T cell population. Genomic DNA was isolated from every sorted fraction and measured by UV absorbance on a Nanodrop 2000c. What the authors observed across the whole study: Only blood was sampled, and tissue TCR repertoires likely differ from those in blood. Clonotypes shared by all four sorted-subset donors showed higher generation probabilities than non-shared clonotypes. Even with the large sequencing depth, rarefaction of the sorted-subset datasets indicated that sequencing was incomplete. Naive subsets generally had larger estimated clonotype richness than memory subsets. Pairwise subsampling indicated that sequencing depth was expected to affect the degree of clonotype sharing among donors. The small number of donors limited the genetic and exposure-history diversity represented. Across a handful of donors, about 5.2% of naive CD4, around 3.3% of naive CD8, roughly 2.3% of memory CD4, and around 0.4% of memory CD8 clonotypes were shared.

The chain employs TRBV6-5 and TRBJ1-2; the D segment could be TRBD1, given 5 matching bases. Sequenced material: naive CD4+ T cells from PBMCs. The cell subset or site label, read with the paper, signifies: CD45RA+ positively selected. This clonotype was obtained from a young man in good health. Some clones in this sample may be carry-over from other donors' samples. Here the CDR3 is given as CASSYSSGGDYGYTF. The nucleotide sequence reads TGTGCCAGCAGTTACTCGAGCGGGGGGGACTATGGCTACACCTTC.